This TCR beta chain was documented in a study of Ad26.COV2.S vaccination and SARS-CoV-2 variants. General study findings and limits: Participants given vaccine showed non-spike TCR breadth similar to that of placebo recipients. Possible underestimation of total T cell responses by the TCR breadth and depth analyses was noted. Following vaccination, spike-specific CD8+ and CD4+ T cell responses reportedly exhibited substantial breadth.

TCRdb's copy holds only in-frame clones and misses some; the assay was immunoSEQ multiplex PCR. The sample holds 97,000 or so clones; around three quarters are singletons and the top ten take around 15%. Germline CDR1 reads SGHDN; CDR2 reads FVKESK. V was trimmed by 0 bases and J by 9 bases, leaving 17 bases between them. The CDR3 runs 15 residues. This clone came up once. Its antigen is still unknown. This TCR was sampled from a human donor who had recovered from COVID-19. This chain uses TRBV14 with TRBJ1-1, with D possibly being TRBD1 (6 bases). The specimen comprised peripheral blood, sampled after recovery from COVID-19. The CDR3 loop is CASSQDLVGGGQAFF. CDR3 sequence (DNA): TGTGCCAGCAGCCAAGATCTCGTTGGCGGGGGGCAAGCTTTCTTT. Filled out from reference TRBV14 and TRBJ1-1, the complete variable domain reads EAGVTQFPSHSVIEKGQTVTLRCDPISGHDNLYWYRRVMGKEIKFLLHFVKESKQDESGMPNNRFLAERTGGTYSTLKVQPAELEDSGVYFCASSQDLVGGGQAFFGQGTRLTVV.